Below, 14 T cell receptor beta chains from the same sample are listed, as sequenced in a study of CD8 T cells in ankylosing spondylitis. TCRdb re-called the 5' RACE reads with MiXCR, one entry per CDR3 protein. This table holds 150,000 to 200,000 distinct CDR3 sequences, approximately 10% found once. The sequenced material came from blood, either unsorted or a sorted T cell fraction (not recorded which). These receptors were obtained from a male donor with ankylosing spondylitis or in good health (not recorded which).

A few counts support this clonotype. The chain combines TRBV10-3 with TRBJ2-7, with 14 bases matching TRBD2. After removal of 7 bases from V and 3 bases from J, the junction contained 5 bases not matched to a gene. Germline-derived CDR1 and CDR2 are ENHRY and SYGVKD. The CDR3 covers 15 residues. CDR3 in amino acids: CAITSTSGRVYEQYF. The CDR3, as DNA: TGTGCCATCACCTCGACTAGCGGGAGGGTCTACGAGCAGTACTTC.

This clonotype has ten or more counts. The J gene is TRBJ1-1, the V gene TRBV6-5; the D gene is possibly TRBD1 (6 bases). Trimming took 0 bases from V and 0 from J, leaving 11 bases between them. The V gene's germline CDR1 is MNHEY and CDR2 SVGAGI. The CDR3 has 16 amino acids. The CDR3 DNA sequence: TGTGCCAGCAGTTACTCGATACAGGGAATGAACACTGAAGCTTTCTTT. Residues: CASSYSIQGMNTEAFF.

This clonotype was seen many times. J is TRBJ2-2 and V is TRBV20-1; 7 nucleotides agree with TRBD1. With V trimmed by 5 bases and J by 5 bases, 17 bases remained unmatched. The CDR3 totals 17 residues. Germline V lookup: CDR1 DFQATT, CDR2 SNEGSKA (reference sequence). CDR3 sequence (DNA): TGCAGTGCTCGGACCCGAACAGGGGCTCCGGTTACCGGGGAGCTGTTTTTT. Translation gives CSARTRTGAPVTGELFF.

The V and J genes are TRBV6-1 and TRBJ1-5, with D possibly being TRBD1 (5 bases). Germline CDR1 is MNHNS and CDR2 is SASEGT. The germline V and J ends were trimmed by 10 bases and 4 bases, with 17 bases remaining between them. There are 14 residues in the CDR3. The CDR3 sequence: CATRQGVGNQPQHF. CDR3 in DNA: TGTGCCACCAGACAAGGGGTCGGGAATCAGCCCCAGCATTTT.

The chain recombines TRBV12-3 or TRBV12-4 with TRBJ2-5; TRBD1 matches at 8 bases. Germline trimming cut 6 bases from V and 2 bases from J; bases unmatched to any gene: 5. There are 14 residues in the CDR3. The CDR3 DNA reads as TGTGCCAGCAGACACAGACAGGGGCAAGAGACCCAGTACTTC. Translated, it gives CASRHRQGQETQYF.

A word on this clonotype: Since a much larger clone is just one base distant, this may be a read error. The CDR3 DNA sequence: TGCGTCAGCAGCGTAGGACAGGGTACCTACGAGCAGTACTTC. It yields the protein CVSSVGQGTYEQYF. This chain connects TRBV5-1 to TRBJ2-7; 8 bases fit TRBD1. CDR1 and CDR2 from the germline V gene are SGHRS and YFSETQ. The CDR3 is made up of 14 amino acids.

This clonotype appeared a few times. The rearrangement joins TRBV20-1 to TRBJ1-5, with D maybe TRBD1 (5 bases). V was clipped by 2 bases and J by 3 bases, with 11 bases between them. The CDR3 loop spans 14 amino acids. CDR1 is DFQATT and CDR2 is SNEGSKA in the germline V gene (reference sequence). The CDR3: CSARLGGANQPQHF. The CDR3 bases are TGCAGTGCTAGATTGGGGGGAGCCAATCAGCCCCAGCATTTT.

This clonotype was detected many times. The genes are TRBV6-1 and TRBJ1-2, with unresolved D. V was trimmed by 0 bases and J by 4 bases, leaving 15 bases between them. Germline CDR1 and CDR2: MNHNS and SASEGT. The CDR3 length is 16 residues. CDR3 region: CASSEADGLGAYGYTF. The CDR3 bases are TGTGCCAGCAGTGAAGCGGACGGACTAGGAGCCTATGGCTACACCTTC.

CDR3 loop: CASSLSEEHEQFF. Here the CDR3 DNA reads TGTGCCAGCAGCTTATCCGAGGAGCATGAGCAGTTCTTC. This sequence joins TRBV7-2 and TRBJ2-1; D remains ambiguous. V lost 2 bases to trimming and J lost 8 bases, with 10 bases between them. Germline V CDR1 and CDR2: SGHTA, FQGNSA. CDR3 length: 13 residues.

This clonotype was found a few times. The chain employs TRBV12-3 or TRBV12-4 and TRBJ1-1; the D is unclear. V was clipped by 3 bases and J by 9 bases, with 8 bases between them. The CDR3 spans 11 residues. The CDR3 sequence is CASSFGIQAFF. In DNA, the CDR3 is TGTGCCAGCAGTTTTGGGATACAAGCTTTCTTT.

Many counts were recorded for this clonotype. The J gene is TRBJ2-4, the V gene TRBV28; 9 bases are a match to TRBD2. The CDR3 is 11 amino acids. V gave up 8 bases and J gave up 8 bases; unmatched junction bases: 1. Germline lookup yields CDR1 MDHEN and CDR2 SYDVKM. This CDR3 is CASGGGDIQYF. CDR3 coding DNA: TGTGCCAGCGGCGGGGGGGACATTCAGTACTTC.

This clonotype was seen at least ten times. The gene calls are TRBV7-8 and TRBJ2-2; D remains unclear. Per germline, CDR1 SGHVS and CDR2 FQNEAQ. Trimming left V 5 bases short and J 7 bases short, with 14 bases between. CDR3 length equals 14 residues. This chain's CDR3 is CASSLNARGGELFF. Written as DNA, the CDR3 is TGTGCCAGCAGCCTAAATGCTCGAGGCGGGGAGCTGTTTTTT.

The V gene is TRBV7-2, the J gene TRBJ1-4; a weak D match, TRBD1 (5 bases). The CDR3 runs 16 residues. Trimming shortened V by 5 bases and J by 0 bases, and 13 bases separated the two germline ends. CDR1 is SGHTA, CDR2 FQGNSA, per germline. CDR3 sequence: CASSPQTGATNEKLFF. CDR3 coding DNA: TGTGCCAGCAGCCCACAGACGGGGGCAACTAATGAAAAACTGTTTTTT.

Many counts were recorded for this clonotype. The CDR3 region has the DNA TGCAGCGTTGATGGGACTAGCGGGGGTTCCTACGAGCAGTACTTC. Its translation: CSVDGTSGGSYEQYF. The chain recombines TRBV29-1 with TRBJ2-7, with TRBD2 matching 14 bases. The trim removed 3 bases at V and 1 base at J, leaving 2 bases unmatched. This CDR3 is 15 amino acids long. Germline V lookup: CDR1 SQVTM, CDR2 ANQGSEA.